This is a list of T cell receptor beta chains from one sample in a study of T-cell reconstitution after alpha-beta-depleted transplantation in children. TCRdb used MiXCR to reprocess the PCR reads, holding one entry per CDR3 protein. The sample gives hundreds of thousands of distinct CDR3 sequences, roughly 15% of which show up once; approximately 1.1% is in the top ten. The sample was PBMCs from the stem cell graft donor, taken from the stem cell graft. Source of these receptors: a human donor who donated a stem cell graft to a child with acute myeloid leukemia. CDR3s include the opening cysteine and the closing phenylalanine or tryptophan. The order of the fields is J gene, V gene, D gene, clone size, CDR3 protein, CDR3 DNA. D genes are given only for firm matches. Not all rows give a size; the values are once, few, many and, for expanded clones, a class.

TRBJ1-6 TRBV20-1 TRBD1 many CSASRTGGDSPLHF TGCAGTGCTTCCCGGACAGGGGGCGACTCACCCCTCCACTTT
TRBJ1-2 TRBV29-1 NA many CSVEVEGSFYGYTF TGCAGCGTTGAAGTCGAGGGGTCCTTCTATGGCTACACCTTC
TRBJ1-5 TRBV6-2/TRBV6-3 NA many CASRTPIGTGNQPQHF TGTGCCAGCAGGACCCCGATAGGCACCGGCAATCAGCCCCAGCATTTT
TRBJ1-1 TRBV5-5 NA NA CASSLENPNTEAFF TGTGCCAGCAGCTTGGAGAATCCTAACACTGAAGCTTTCTTT
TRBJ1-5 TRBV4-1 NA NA CASSQDRPWNQPQHF TGCGCCAGCAGCCAAGATCGGCCGTGGAATCAGCCCCAGCATTTT
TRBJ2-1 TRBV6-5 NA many CASSYSGGYRHNEQFF TGTGCCAGCAGTTACTCAGGGGGTTACCGGCACAATGAGCAGTTCTTC
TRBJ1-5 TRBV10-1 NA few CASSTTGSNQPQHF TGCGCCAGCAGTACTACAGGGAGCAATCAGCCCCAGCATTTT
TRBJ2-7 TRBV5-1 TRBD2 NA CASSLARTSGGALHGEQYF TGCGCCAGCAGCTTGGCTCGGACTAGCGGGGGGGCCCTCCATGGCGAGCAGTACTTC
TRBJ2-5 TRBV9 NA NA CASSPEGGGQYQETQYF TGTGCCAGCAGCCCCGAAGGCGGTGGACAGTACCAAGAGACCCAGTACTTC
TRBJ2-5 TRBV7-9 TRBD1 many CASSPGQFHETQYF TGTGCCAGCAGCCCGGGACAGTTTCATGAGACCCAGTACTTC
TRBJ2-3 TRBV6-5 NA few CASSSRYLTGGYTDTQYF TGTGCCAGCAGTTCCCGATACCTCACCGGGGGATACACAGATACGCAGTATTTT
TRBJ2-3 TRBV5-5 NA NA CASSQANRLTQYF TGTGCCAGCAGCCAGGCCAACAGGCTTACGCAGTATTTT
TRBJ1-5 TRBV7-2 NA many CASSLDRSNQPQHF TGTGCCAGCAGCTTAGACCGTAGCAATCAGCCCCAGCATTTT
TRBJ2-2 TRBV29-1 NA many CSVDWDTGELFF TGCAGCGTTGATTGGGACACCGGGGAGCTGTTTTTT
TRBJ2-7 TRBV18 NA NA CASSPWARFSYEQYF TGTGCCAGCTCACCCTGGGCTCGGTTTTCCTACGAGCAGTACTTC
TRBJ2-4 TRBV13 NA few CASSLQGMAKNIQYF TGTGCCAGCAGCCTCCAGGGTATGGCCAAAAACATTCAGTACTTC
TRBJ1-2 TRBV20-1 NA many CSARDPLWVNYGYTF TGCAGTGCTAGAGATCCCCTCTGGGTGAACTATGGCTACACCTTC
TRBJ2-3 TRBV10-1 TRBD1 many CASSEGQPDTQYF TGCGCCAGCAGCGAGGGACAGCCAGATACGCAGTATTTT
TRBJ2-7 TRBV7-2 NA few CASSPRPYEQYF TGTGCCAGCAGCCCCCGACCCTACGAGCAGTACTTC
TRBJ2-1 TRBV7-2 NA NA CASSPRSNPHNEQFF TGTGCCAGCAGCCCCCGGTCTAATCCCCACAATGAGCAGTTCTTC
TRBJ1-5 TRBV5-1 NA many CASSLSGDSNQPQHF TGCGCCAGCAGCTTGAGCGGGGACAGCAATCAGCCCCAGCATTTT
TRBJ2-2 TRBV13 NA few CASSFRAERELFF TGTGCCAGCAGCTTCAGGGCGGAAAGGGAGCTGTTTTTT
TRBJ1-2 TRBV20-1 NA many CSASKGIYGYTF TGCAGTGCAAGCAAAGGCATCTATGGCTACACCTTC